In its sample, the clone carrying this T cell receptor (beta chain) was seen a few times. The data stem from a study of blood T cell repertoires in COVID-19. In the study overall: COVID-19 samples, acute and convalescent, were from the United States, Italy and Spain. Nucleic acid was either cDNA or gDNA, and it came from T cells, B-cell-depleted T cells, or PBMCs.

As originally analysed: Estimation of nucleated cell counts relied on the amplification of reference gene primers. Libraries were prepared by immunoSEQ multiplex PCR; TCRdb keeps only in-frame clonotypes and omits some of them. That table gives V, J and clone size, and the DNA gave D and trimming. The sample records some 150,000 clones, approximately 84% being singletons. The CDR3 length is 15 residues. V trimming: 6 bases; J trimming: 7 bases; junction bases outside the gene matches: 9. Per the germline V gene, CDR1 is MNHEY and CDR2 is SVGAGI. Sequenced sample: peripheral blood. The clonotype was recovered from a man between 65 and 85 years old with acute or convalescent COVID-19. The chain uses TRBV6-5 and TRBJ1-5; 10 positions match TRBD1. The CDR3 bases are TGTGCCAGCAGACCCAGACAGGGGGCACGACAGCCCCAGCATTTT. Encoded protein: CASRPRQGARQPQHF.